These 15 T cell receptor beta chains were all obtained from the same sample, sequenced in a study of control samples from healthy donors and cancer patients (dated by TCRdb to the early 2020s). Library preparation employed the immunoSEQ multiplex PCR assay. In TCRdb, the immuneACCESS table is reduced to in-frame sequences with V and J assigned. These tables do not hold every clone; where another copy was compared, an unresolved V gene accounts for under half, and the others remain unexplained. The sample table shows over 85,000 clones, and 88% are seen once. Around 3.9% of the sample belongs to the ten largest clones. Sequencing was done on a sample of PBMCs. These receptors were collected from a woman aged 55-70 years with lung cancer.

The V call is TRBV18, the J call TRBJ2-2, with D maybe TRBD1 (6 bases). Germline CDR1 is KGHSH and CDR2 is LQKENI. Trimming took off 4 bases at V and 0 bases at J, with 9 bases between the two ends. The CDR3 runs to 15 residues. The CDR3, as DNA: TGTGCCAGCTCACGGTCAGGGGCGAACACCGGGGAGCTGTTTTTT. It encodes CASSRSGANTGELFF.

The chain carries TRBV30 and TRBJ1-3; D is uncertain. The CDR3 sequence is 15 residues long. V was pared by 1 base and J by 3 bases, with 13 bases between. The germline V gene has CDR1 GTSNPN and CDR2 SVGIG (reference sequence). In nucleotides, the CDR3 is TGTGCCTGGAGTGGAACCCTCTCCGTTGGAAACACCATATATTTT. Translated, it gives CAWSGTLSVGNTIYF.

The CDR3 DNA reads TGTGCCAGCAGCACCGAGTGGAGTCGTAATGAAAAACTGTTTTTT. Amino acids: CASSTEWSRNEKLFF. The gene calls are TRBV7-9 and TRBJ1-4; unclear D gene. V was trimmed by 5 bases and J by 4 bases, leaving 14 bases between them. CDR1 and CDR2 (germline): SEHNR, FQNEAQ (reference sequence). The CDR3 covers 15 residues. Variable domain in full (rest from reference TRBV7-9 and TRBJ1-4): DTGVSQNPRHKITKRGQNVTFRCDPISEHNRLYWYRQTLGQGPEFLTYFQNEAQLEKSRLLSDRFSAERPKGSFSTLEIQRTEQGDSAMYLCASSTEWSRNEKLFFGSGTQLSVL.

The genes are TRBV24-1 and TRBJ2-7, with 8 bases identical to TRBD1. Germline values: CDR1 KGHDR, CDR2 SFDVKD. The CDR3 contains 12 residues. V lost 3 bases and J lost 9; bases outside the gene matches: 3. This CDR3 reads CATSDPTGGQYF. In DNA form, the CDR3 reads TGTGCCACCAGTGATCCAACAGGGGGGCAGTACTTC.

The chain links TRBV5-1 to TRBJ2-2; D call uncertain. Trimming pared 0 bases from V and 1 base from J, leaving 4 bases between. This CDR3 has 14 amino acids. CDR1 and CDR2 from the germline V gene are SGHRS and YFSETQ. The CDR3 nucleotides are TGCGCCAGCAGCTTGGGACAGAACACCGGGGAGCTGTTTTTT. Residues: CASSLGQNTGELFF.

J is TRBJ1-6 and V is TRBV4-3; D unresolved. V lost 0 bases, J lost 6 bases, and 9 bases lay in between. The CDR3 loop spans 15 amino acids. The V gene's germline CDR1 is LGHNA and CDR2 YSLEER. CDR3 amino acids: CASSQDRNSNSPLHF. CDR3 coding DNA: TGCGCCAGCAGCCAAGACAGGAATTCTAATTCACCCCTCCACTTT.

The J gene is TRBJ1-2, the V gene TRBV6-5; a possible D gene is TRBD1 (6 bases). This CDR3 spans 14 amino acids. The germline V gene encodes CDR1 MNHEY and CDR2 SVGAGI. The germline V and J ends were trimmed by 2 bases and 4 bases, with 11 bases remaining between them. The CDR3 DNA sequence: TGTGCCAGCAGTTACATTTCAGGGGTCTATGGCTACACCTTC. This gives the protein CASSYISGVYGYTF.

V usage is TRBV5-4 and J usage is TRBJ2-7; TRBD2 agrees at 13 bases. V lost 0 bases and J lost 1; bases outside the gene matches: 4. Germline lookup yields CDR1 SGHNT and CDR2 YYREEE (reference sequence). The CDR3 runs to 17 residues. CDR3 loop: CASSLGTSGRRSYEQYF. The CDR3, as DNA: TGTGCCAGCAGCTTGGGGACTAGCGGGAGACGGTCCTACGAGCAGTACTTC. Full variable domain (rest looked up from reference TRBV5-4 and TRBJ2-7): ETGVTQSPTHLIKTRGQQVTLRCSSQSGHNTVSWYQQALGQGPQFIFQYYREEENGRGNFPPRFSGLQFPNYSSELNVNALELDDSALYLCASSLGTSGRRSYEQYFGPGTRLTVT.

Here the CDR3 DNA reads TGCAGCGTTGCGGTCAGTGGGAATCGCAATCAGCCCCAGCATTTT. Its protein is CSVAVSGNRNQPQHF. This chain uses TRBV29-1 with TRBJ1-5; D is unclear. Germline loops: CDR1 SQVTM, CDR2 ANQGSEA. The germline V and J ends were trimmed by 4 bases and 2 bases, with 15 bases remaining between them. The CDR3 covers 15 residues.

This clone was found once. The chain combines TRBV5-1 with TRBJ1-2; D may be TRBD1 (6 bases). The V gene lost 4 bases and the J gene lost 8 bases, with 18 bases spanning the gap. The CDR3 has 14 amino acids. Germline CDR1 reads SGHRS; CDR2 reads YFSETQ. CDR3 nucleotide sequence: TGCGCCAGCAGCATCCCGGGCCGGGGGCAAGGCTACACCTTC. Residues: CASSIPGRGQGYTF.

The chain links TRBV12-3 or TRBV12-4 to TRBJ1-5; D unclear. V dropped 7 bases and J dropped 3 bases, with 10 bases sitting between them. CDR3 length equals 13 residues. The CDR3 nucleotides are TGTGCCAGCACTGCGGGTTACAATCAGCCCCAGCATTTT. Its translation: CASTAGYNQPQHF.

This sequence joins TRBV5-1 and TRBJ2-7; D not certain. CDR3 length: 14 amino acids. Germline lookup yields CDR1 SGHRS and CDR2 YFSETQ. Trimming stripped 0 bases from V and 2 bases from J, with 9 bases between. The CDR3 region has the DNA TGCGCCAGCAGCTTGGAAGCAGAGGCCTACGAGCAGTACTTC. This codes for CASSLEAEAYEQYF.

The chain uses TRBV4-2 and TRBJ2-6; D remains ambiguous. The germline V gene encodes CDR1 LGHNA and CDR2 YNFKEQ. This CDR3 comprises 17 residues. V shed 0 bases and J shed 0 bases, with 9 bases lying between them. The CDR3 sequence: CASSQDQAISGANVLTF. In nucleotides, the CDR3 is TGTGCCAGCAGCCAAGACCAGGCGATCTCTGGGGCCAACGTCCTGACTTTC.

The sample holds one count of this clone. The chain carries TRBV29-1 and TRBJ1-1, with TRBD1 as a possible D gene (5 bases). The V end was cut by 5 bases, the J end by 0 bases, with 10 bases between. This CDR3 region has 13 residues. The germline V gene has CDR1 SQVTM and CDR2 ANQGSEA. CDR3: CSVRQHMNTEAFF. CDR3 DNA sequence: TGCAGCGTTCGACAGCACATGAACACTGAAGCTTTCTTT.

V is TRBV4-1 and J is TRBJ2-3, with TRBD1 matching over 9 bases. V lost 4 bases to trimming and J lost 3 bases; unmatched junction nucleotides: 11. The length of the CDR3 is 17 residues. CDR1 is MGHRA, CDR2 YSYEKL, per germline. DNA for the CDR3: TGCGCCAGCAGCCGGACAGGGGCCCTTTACGGGACAGATACGCAGTATTTT. This encodes CASSRTGALYGTDTQYF.